This entry concerns a single T cell receptor (beta chain). Participant age was roughly 18 to 89 years, and participants resided in roughly 25 US areas. Cohort 3 donors were reported recovered after two negative PCRs, clearance, or symptom resolution. This record belongs to a study of blood T cell repertoires in COVID-19. Study context: PBMCs, B-cell-depleted T cells, or T cells provided the cDNA or gDNA that made up the material.

Germline assignment: CDR1 SGHRS and CDR2 YFSETQ. This CDR3 has 13 residues. V was trimmed by 5 bases and J by 2 bases, leaving 10 bases between them. Authors' processing steps: It was from reference gene primer amplification that nucleated cell counts were estimated. The protocol was immunoSEQ multiplex PCR, while the TCRdb copy is restricted to in-frame clones and leaves out a portion. That table furnishes V, J and clone size, whereas the DNA furnished D and trimming. Altogether hundreds of thousands of clones are present, roughly 87% being singletons, with the ten largest covering about 9.8%. The chain uses TRBV5-1 and TRBJ1-1; D unclear. The sequence came from a woman between 18 and 30 years old who had recovered from COVID-19. The sequencing sample was made of PBMCs or T cells enriched from blood (not recorded which). CDR3 coding DNA: TGCGCCAGCAGTCAGGTCCCTAACACTGAAGCTTTCTTT. Encoded protein: CASSQVPNTEAFF.